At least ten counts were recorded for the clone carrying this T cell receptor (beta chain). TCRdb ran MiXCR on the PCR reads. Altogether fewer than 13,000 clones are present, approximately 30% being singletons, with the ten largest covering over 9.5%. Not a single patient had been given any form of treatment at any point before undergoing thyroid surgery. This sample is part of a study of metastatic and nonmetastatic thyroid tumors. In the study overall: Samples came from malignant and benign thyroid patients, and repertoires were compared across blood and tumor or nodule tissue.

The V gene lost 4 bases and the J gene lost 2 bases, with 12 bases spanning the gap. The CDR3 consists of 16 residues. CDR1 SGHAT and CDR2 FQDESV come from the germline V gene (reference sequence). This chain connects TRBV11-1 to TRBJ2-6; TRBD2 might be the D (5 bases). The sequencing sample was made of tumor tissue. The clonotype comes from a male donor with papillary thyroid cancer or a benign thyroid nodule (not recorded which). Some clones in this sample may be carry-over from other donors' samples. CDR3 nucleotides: TGTGCCAGCAGCTCGGTCTCCGGGACTGGGGCCAACGTCCTGACTTTC. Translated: CASSSVSGTGANVLTF.